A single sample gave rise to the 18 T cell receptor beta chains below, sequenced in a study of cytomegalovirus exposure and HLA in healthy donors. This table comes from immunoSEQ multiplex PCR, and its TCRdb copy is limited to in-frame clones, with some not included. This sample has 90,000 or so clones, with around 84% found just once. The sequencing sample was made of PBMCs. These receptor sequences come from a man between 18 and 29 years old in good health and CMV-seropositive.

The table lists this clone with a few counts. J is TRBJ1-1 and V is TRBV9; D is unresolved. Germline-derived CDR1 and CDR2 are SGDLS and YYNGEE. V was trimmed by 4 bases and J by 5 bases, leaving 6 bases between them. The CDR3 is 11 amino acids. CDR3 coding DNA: TGTGCCAGCAGCCCACTAACTGAAGCTTTCTTT. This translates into CASSPLTEAFF.

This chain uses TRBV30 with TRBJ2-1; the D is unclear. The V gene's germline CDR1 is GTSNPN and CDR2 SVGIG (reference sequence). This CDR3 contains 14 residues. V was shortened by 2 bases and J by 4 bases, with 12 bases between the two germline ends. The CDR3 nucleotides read TGTGCCTGGAGTTCCGGTCAAGAGTACAATGAGCAGTTCTTC. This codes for CAWSSGQEYNEQFF.

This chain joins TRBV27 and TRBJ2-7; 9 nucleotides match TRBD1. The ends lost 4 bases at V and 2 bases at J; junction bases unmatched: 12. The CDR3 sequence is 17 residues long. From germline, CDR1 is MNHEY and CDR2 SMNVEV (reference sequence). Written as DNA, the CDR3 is TGTGCCAGCAGTTGGGGCGAGGGGACAGGGCCTACCTACGAGCAGTACGTC. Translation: CASSWGEGTGPTYEQYV.

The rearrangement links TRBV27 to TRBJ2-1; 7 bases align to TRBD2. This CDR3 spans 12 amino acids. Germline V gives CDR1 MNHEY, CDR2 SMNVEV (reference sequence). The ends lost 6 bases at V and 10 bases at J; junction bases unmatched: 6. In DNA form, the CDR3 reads TGTGCCAGCAGAATGACTAGCAGGGAGCAGTTCTTC. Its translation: CASRMTSREQFF.

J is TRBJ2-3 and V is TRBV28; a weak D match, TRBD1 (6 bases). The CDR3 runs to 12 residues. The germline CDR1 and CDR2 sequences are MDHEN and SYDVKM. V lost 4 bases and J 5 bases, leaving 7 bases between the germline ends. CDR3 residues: CASSYRVDTQYF. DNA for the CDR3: TGTGCCAGCAGTTACAGGGTAGATACGCAGTATTTT.

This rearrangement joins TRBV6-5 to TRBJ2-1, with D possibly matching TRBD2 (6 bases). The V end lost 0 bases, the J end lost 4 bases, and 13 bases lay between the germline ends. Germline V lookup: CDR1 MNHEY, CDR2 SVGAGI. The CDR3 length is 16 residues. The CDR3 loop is CASSYSGGTAYNEQFF. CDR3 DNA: TGTGCCAGCAGTTACTCGGGCGGGACCGCATACAATGAGCAGTTCTTC.

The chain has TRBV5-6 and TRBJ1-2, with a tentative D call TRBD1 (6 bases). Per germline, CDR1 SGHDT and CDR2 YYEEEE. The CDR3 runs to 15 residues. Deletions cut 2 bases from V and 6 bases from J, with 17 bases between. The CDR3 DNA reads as TGTGCCAGCAGCTTTCCGACAGGCCAAGGTCATGGCTACACCTTC. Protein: CASSFPTGQGHGYTF.

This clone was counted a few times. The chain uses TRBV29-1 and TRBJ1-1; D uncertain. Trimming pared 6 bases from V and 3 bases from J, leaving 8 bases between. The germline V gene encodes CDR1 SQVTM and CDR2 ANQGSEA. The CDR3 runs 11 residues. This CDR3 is CSVNSYTEAFF. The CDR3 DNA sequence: TGCAGCGTCAACAGTTACACTGAAGCTTTCTTT.

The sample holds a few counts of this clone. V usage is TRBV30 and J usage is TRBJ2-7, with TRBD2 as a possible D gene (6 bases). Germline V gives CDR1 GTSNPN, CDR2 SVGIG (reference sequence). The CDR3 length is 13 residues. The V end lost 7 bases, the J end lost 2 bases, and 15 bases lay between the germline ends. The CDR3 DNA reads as TGTGCCTATAAGGGAGTAGCGGCCTACGAGCAGTACTTC. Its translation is CAYKGVAAYEQYF.

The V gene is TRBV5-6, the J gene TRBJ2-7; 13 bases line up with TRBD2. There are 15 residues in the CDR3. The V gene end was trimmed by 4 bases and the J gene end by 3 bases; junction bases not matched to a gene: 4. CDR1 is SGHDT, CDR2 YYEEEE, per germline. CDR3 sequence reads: CASSPGTSGIYEQYF. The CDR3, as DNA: TGTGCCAGCAGCCCTGGGACTAGCGGGATCTACGAGCAGTACTTC.

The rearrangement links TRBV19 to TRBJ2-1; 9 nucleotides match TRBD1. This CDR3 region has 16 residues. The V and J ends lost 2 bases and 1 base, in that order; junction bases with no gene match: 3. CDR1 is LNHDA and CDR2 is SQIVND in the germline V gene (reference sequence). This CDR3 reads CASSIFGTGSYNEQFF. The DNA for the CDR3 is TGTGCCAGTAGTATATTCGGGACAGGGTCCTACAATGAGCAGTTCTTC.

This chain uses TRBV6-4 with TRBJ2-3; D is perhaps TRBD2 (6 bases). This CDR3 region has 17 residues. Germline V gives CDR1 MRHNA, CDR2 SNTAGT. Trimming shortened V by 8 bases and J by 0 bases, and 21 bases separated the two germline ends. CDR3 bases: TGTGCCAGCGTCCTCGGAGATACTAGCAGTAGCACAGATACGCAGTATTTT. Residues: CASVLGDTSSSTDTQYF.

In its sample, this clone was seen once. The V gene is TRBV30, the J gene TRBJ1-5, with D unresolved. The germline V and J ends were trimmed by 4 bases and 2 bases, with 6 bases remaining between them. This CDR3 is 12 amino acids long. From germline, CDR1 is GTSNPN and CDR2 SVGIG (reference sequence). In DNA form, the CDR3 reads TGTGCCTGGAACACAGGCAATCAGCCCCAGCATTTT. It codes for CAWNTGNQPQHF. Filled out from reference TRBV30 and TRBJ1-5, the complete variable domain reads SQTIHQWPATLVQPVGSPLSLECTVEGTSNPNLYWYRQAAGRGLQLLFYSVGIGQISSEVPQNLSASRPQDRQFILSSKKLLLSDSGFYLCAWNTGNQPQHFGDGTRLSIL.

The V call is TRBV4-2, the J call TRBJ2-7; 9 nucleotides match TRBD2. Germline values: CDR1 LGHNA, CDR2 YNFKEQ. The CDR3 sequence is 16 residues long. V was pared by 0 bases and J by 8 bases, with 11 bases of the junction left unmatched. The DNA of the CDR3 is TGTGCCAGCAGCCAAGATGTGGCGGGAGGGCCTATTAAGCAGTACTTC. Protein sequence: CASSQDVAGGPIKQYF.

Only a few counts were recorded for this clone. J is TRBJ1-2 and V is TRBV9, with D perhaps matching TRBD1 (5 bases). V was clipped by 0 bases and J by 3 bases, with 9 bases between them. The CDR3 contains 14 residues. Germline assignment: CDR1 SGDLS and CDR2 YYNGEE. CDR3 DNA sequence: TGTGCCAGCAGCGTAGCAACAGGAGACTATGGCTACACCTTC. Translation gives CASSVATGDYGYTF.

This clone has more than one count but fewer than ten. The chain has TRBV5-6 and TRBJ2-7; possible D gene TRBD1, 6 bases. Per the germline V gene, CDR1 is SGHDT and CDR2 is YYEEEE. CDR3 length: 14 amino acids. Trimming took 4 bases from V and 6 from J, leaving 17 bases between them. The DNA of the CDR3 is TGTGCCAGCAGCCCGCCGGGGCAGGGGCTCGAGCAGTACTTC. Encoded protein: CASSPPGQGLEQYF. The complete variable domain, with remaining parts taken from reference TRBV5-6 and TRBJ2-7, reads DAGVTQSPTHLIKTRGQQVTLRCSPKSGHDTVSWYQQALGQGPQFIFQYYEEEERQRGNFPDRFSGHQFPNYSSELNVNALLLGDSALYLCASSPPGQGLEQYFGPGTRLTVT.

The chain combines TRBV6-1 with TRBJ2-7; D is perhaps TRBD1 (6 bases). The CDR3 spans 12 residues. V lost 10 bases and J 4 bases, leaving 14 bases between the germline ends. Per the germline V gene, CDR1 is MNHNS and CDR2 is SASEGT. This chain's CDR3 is CATRQDIYEQYV. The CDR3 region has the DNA TGTGCCACCAGACAGGACATATACGAGCAGTACGTC.

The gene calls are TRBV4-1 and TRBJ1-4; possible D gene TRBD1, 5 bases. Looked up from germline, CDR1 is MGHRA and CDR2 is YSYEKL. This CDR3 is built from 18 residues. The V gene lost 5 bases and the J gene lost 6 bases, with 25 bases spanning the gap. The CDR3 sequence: CASSKVLRGGRDDEKLFF. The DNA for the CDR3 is TGCGCCAGCAGCAAAGTACTCCGGGGAGGCAGGGACGATGAAAAACTGTTTTTT.